This T cell receptor beta chain emerged from a study of shared clonotypes between healthy human individuals (dated by TCRdb to 2018 to 2020). General notes on the study: A few men and a couple of women, aged 18 to 49 years, made up the cohort. Per donor, three plates each were used for CD4 naive and CD4 memory, two for CD8 naive, and one for CD8 memory. The study deeply sequenced blood TCR repertoires of about 5 healthy adults to estimate repertoire size and the extent of clonotype sharing between individuals. To increase sequencing depth and limit assay-specific biases, different laboratories used diverse techniques to prepare libraries and sequence TCR repertoires. Per donor, leukapheresis produced somewhere between about 0.9 and 10 billion PBMCs. Beyond this particular receptor, the publication reports: Clonotypes shared by all four sorted-subset donors showed higher generation probabilities than non-shared clonotypes. Sampling was limited to blood, and TCR repertoires in tissue likely differ from TCR repertoires in blood. Rarefaction of sorted-subset datasets indicated incomplete sequencing despite the large sequencing depth. Because the study included a small number of donors, the genetic and exposure-history diversity represented was limited. Estimated clonotype richness was generally larger for naive than for memory subsets. When several donors were compared, the shared fraction of clonotypes was about 5.4% for naive CD4, more than 3% for naive CD8, 2% to 2.5% for memory CD4, and roughly 0.4% for memory CD8. Pairwise subsampling led to the expectation that sequencing depth would affect the degree of clonotype sharing among donors.

CD8 naive samples were obtained by positive selection for CCR7 among CD45RO-negative cells, yielding a CD45RA+CCR7+ population from which TemRA cells were excluded. The donors were healthy, HIV-negative adults with no recently reported acute infections or vaccinations. All donors were Caucasian adults living in Nashville, Tennessee, USA. Blood was collected by leukapheresis, and PBMCs were isolated by Ficoll-Histopaque density gradient centrifugation and then cryopreserved in liquid nitrogen vapor phase. Analytical flow cytometry was used to check the purity and quantity of each magnetically sorted T cell population. Genomic DNA was isolated from every sorted fraction and measured by UV absorbance on a Nanodrop 2000c. Reading from cysteine to phenylalanine, the CDR3 counts 17 amino acids. Here the CDR3 DNA is all that survives: 51 bases in frame from base 1. V sheds 0 bases and J sheds 9 bases, leaving 21 bases between their ends. From a lookup of the germline V gene, CDR1 and CDR2 are ENHRY and SYGVKD.

Using the deep immunoSEQ assay, TCR CDR3 regions were amplified from genomic DNA by multiplex PCR. Extracted genomic DNA from each cell subset was distributed evenly across all wells of several immunoSEQ 96-well plates, and each plate was treated as a replicate. For sorted subsets, each replicate PCR was loaded with 150 to 250 ng genomic DNA, equivalent to about 33,000 T cell genomes. The purified libraries were quantified using a Qubit 3.0 fluorometer, sized with a Bioanalyzer 2100, and then quantified again using the KAPA Library Quantification kit. Every immunoSEQ 96-well plate was sequenced on a separate single-read 150-cycle Illumina NextSeq 550 flow cell. The paper's processing steps were these. The immunoSEQ output contained only junctional sequences without quality scores, so filtering could not match that applied to full-length reads. To assign V/J genes and CDR3, sequences were annotated using PyIR, a Python wrapper for IgBLAST v1.9, with IMGT germline references. Reads were removed for weak V/J assignments (E-value above 1e-6), missing CDR3, stop codons, out-of-frame junctions, or ambiguous translated residues. A V3J clonotype was defined by an identical inferred V gene, J gene, and CDR3 amino acid sequence. The percentage overlap between two repertoires was calculated by dividing the number of shared unique clonotypes by the size of the smaller repertoire. RTK rarefaction, the Chao1 estimator, and Recon v2.1 estimates of unobserved clonotypes were used to assess repertoire richness. OLGA was used to compute generation probabilities for all TCRbeta clonotypes that the gDNA method yielded from a handful of donors. TCRdb took over this immuneACCESS table, retaining in-frame rearrangements with V and J assigned. Such tables are incomplete; in checked studies, under half of the missing clones stem from an unresolved V gene, and the remainder is unexplained. V, J and clone size are those of that table, while D and trimming were read from the DNA. For this sample there are roughly 1,800,000 clones; about 94% appear just once. The ten largest clones add up to roughly 1% of the sample.

Worth noting for this clone: There is no known antigen for this receptor. One base away there is no much larger clone; base qualities are not given.

Sequencing was done on a sample of naive CD8+ T cells sorted from blood. Explained via the paper, the cell subset or site label denotes: CD45RA+CCR7+. The receptor's source is a man between 18 and 35 years old in good health. The rearrangement joined TRBV10-3 to TRBJ1-5; TRBD1 is possibly the D segment (5 matching bases). CDR3 protein: CAISESPKGTDGLPQHF. The nucleotide sequence reads as follows: TGTGCCATCAGTGAGTCTCCCAAAGGGACCGACGGGCTGCCCCAGCATTTT.